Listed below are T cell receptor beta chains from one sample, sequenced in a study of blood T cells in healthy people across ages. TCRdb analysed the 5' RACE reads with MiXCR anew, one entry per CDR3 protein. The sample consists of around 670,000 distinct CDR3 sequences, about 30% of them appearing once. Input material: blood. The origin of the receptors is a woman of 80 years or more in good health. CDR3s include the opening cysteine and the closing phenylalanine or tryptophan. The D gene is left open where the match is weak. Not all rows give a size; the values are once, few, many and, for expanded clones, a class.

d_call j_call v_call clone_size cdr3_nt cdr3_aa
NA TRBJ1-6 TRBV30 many TGTGCCTGGAGTGACAGGTCAGATTCACCCCTCCACTTT CAWSDRSDSPLHF
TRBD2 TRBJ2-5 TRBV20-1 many TGCAGTGCAGCAGAACTAGCGGGGGGTCGGGAGACCCAGTACTTC CSAAELAGGRETQYF
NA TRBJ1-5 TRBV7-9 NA TGTGCCAGCAGCTTAGAAGGGGGGGCTGGAAGTCAGCCCCAGCATTTT CASSLEGGAGSQPQHF
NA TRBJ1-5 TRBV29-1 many TGCAGCGTTGGGGGGATCAATCAGCCCCAGCATTTT CSVGGINQPQHF
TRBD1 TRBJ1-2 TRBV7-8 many TGTGCCAGCAGCTTAGCGGCAGGGGGCATCTATGGCTACACCTTC CASSLAAGGIYGYTF
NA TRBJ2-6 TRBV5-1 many TGCGCCAGCAGTAGACCAGAAAATACTGGGGCCAACGTCCTGACTTTC CASSRPENTGANVLTF
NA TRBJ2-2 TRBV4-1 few TGCGCCAGCAGCCAAAAGGGGGCCGGGGAGCTGTTTTTT CASSQKGAGELFF
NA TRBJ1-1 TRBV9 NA TGTGCCAGCAGCGTAGTTGGGGGGCCTGAAGCTTTCTTT CASSVVGGPEAFF
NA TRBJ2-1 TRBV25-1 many TGTGCCAGCAGTGACCGGGACAATGAGCAGTTCTTC CASSDRDNEQFF
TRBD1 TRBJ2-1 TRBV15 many TGTGCCACCAGCACTAGGGACAGTTACAATGAGCAGTTCTTC CATSTRDSYNEQFF